A selection of T cell receptor beta chains follows, all from one sample in a study of regulatory T cells in long-lasting Graves disease. TCRdb itself ran the multiplex PCR reads through MiXCR, one entry per CDR3 protein. Here the sample spans 440,000 or so distinct CDR3 sequences, about a sixth being singletons. The same sample was also used in a study of T cells in Graves' hyperthyroidism and ophthalmopathy.

This specimen consisted of peripheral blood mononuclear cells (PBMCs), obtained at new diagnosis, from a patient treated with antithyroid drugs. All receptors derive from a young woman with Graves disease. Both conserved end residues are part of each CDR3. The D gene is left open where the match is weak. Clone size is shown for a subset of rows, as once, few, many or a class of expanded clone.

many,TRBV18,TRBJ2-2,NA,CASSPSTGVTGELFF,TGTGCCAGCTCACCGTCTACAGGAGTCACCGGGGAGCTGTTTTTT
few,TRBV7-6,TRBJ2-7,TRBD2,CASSDTTGGVYF,TGTGCCAGCAGCGATACGACGGGGGGGGTTTACTTC
many,TRBV12-3/TRBV12-4,TRBJ2-2,TRBD2,CASSSRRRGLAGGANTGELFF,TGTGCCAGCAGTTCTAGGCGGAGGGGACTAGCGGGAGGTGCCAACACCGGGGAGCTGTTTTTT
NA,TRBV15,TRBJ2-7,NA,CATSREARSYEQYF,TGTGCCACCAGCAGAGAAGCACGCTCCTACGAGCAGTACTTC
many,TRBV30,TRBJ2-5,NA,CAWNRNRIQETQYF,TGTGCCTGGAACCGCAACCGGATCCAAGAGACCCAGTACTTC
many,TRBV27,TRBJ1-1,NA,CASSTREGRRGRAEAFF,TGTGCCAGCAGTACCCGAGAGGGACGGAGAGGACGTGCTGAAGCTTTCTTT
many,TRBV28,TRBJ1-5,NA,CASTGGWPQHF,TGTGCCAGCACCGGAGGATGGCCCCAGCATTTT
many,TRBV28,TRBJ2-5,NA,CASSSPRDLAKETQYF,TGTGCCAGCAGTTCGCCGAGGGATTTGGCAAAAGAGACCCAGTACTTC
many,TRBV11-2,TRBJ2-2,NA,CASSLSGRGELFF,TGTGCCAGCAGCTTAAGTGGGCGGGGGGAGCTGTTTTTT
NA,TRBV10-1,TRBJ2-1,TRBD1,CASAKETGTYNEQFF,TGCGCCAGCGCGAAGGAGACAGGGACCTACAATGAGCAGTTCTTC
NA,TRBV20-1,TRBJ2-2,NA,CSARDLLGWGELFF,TGCAGTGCTAGAGATCTCCTTGGCTGGGGGGAGCTGTTTTTT
few,TRBV18,TRBJ1-4,NA,CASSTAKDPNEKLFF,TGTGCCAGCTCAACTGCTAAGGACCCTAATGAAAAACTGTTTTTT
few,TRBV18,TRBJ1-3,NA,CASSPQRLGNTIYF,TGTGCCAGCTCACCGCAAAGACTTGGAAACACCATATATTTT
NA,TRBV29-1,TRBJ2-1,NA,CSVEDRGSYNEQFF,TGCAGCGTTGAAGATCGGGGTTCCTACAATGAGCAGTTCTTC
many,TRBV11-2,TRBJ2-7,NA,CASSLGVIFGYEQYF,TGTGCCAGCAGCTTAGGGGTCATCTTTGGCTACGAGCAGTACTTC
many,TRBV7-9,TRBJ1-6,NA,CASSFVRRPLHF,TGTGCCAGCAGCTTCGTCCGGAGACCCCTCCACTTT
few,TRBV4-1,TRBJ2-7,TRBD1,CASSQQNRGTYEQYF,TGCGCCAGCAGCCAACAGAACAGGGGGACCTACGAGCAGTACTTC
many,TRBV7-9,TRBJ1-1,NA,CASSFPLTGTMNTEAFF,TGTGCCAGCAGCTTTCCCTTAACCGGGACAATGAACACTGAAGCTTTCTTT
few,TRBV13,TRBJ1-1,NA,CASSGTGRATEAFF,TGTGCCAGCAGTGGGACGGGACGGGCCACTGAAGCTTTCTTT
few,TRBV20-1,TRBJ2-1,TRBD2,CSATGGGFNEQFF,TGCAGTGCCACCGGGGGGGGGTTCAATGAGCAGTTCTTC
NA,TRBV7-9,TRBJ1-4,NA,CASSLVWGSGEKLFF,TGTGCCAGCAGCTTAGTGTGGGGGTCCGGCGAAAAACTGTTTTTT
many,TRBV5-1,TRBJ2-7,NA,CASSSGGVSEQYF,TGCGCCAGCAGCTCCGGAGGGGTAAGCGAGCAGTACTTC
NA,TRBV29-1,TRBJ2-5,TRBD2,CSVERLAVYSETQYF,TGCAGCGTTGAGAGGCTAGCGGTTTATTCGGAGACCCAGTACTTC
few,TRBV7-9,TRBJ2-7,NA,CASSLVGNPLYEQYF,TGTGCCAGCAGCTTAGTGGGAAATCCCCTCTACGAGCAGTACTTC
NA,TRBV28,TRBJ1-1,TRBD1,CASSPRGGRRNTEAFF,TGTGCCAGCAGTCCCAGGGGGGGGAGGAGGAACACTGAAGCTTTCTTT
many,TRBV4-1,TRBJ1-5,NA,CASSRDGGGLNQPQHF,TGCGCCAGCAGCAGAGATGGGGGGGGCCTCAATCAGCCCCAGCATTTT
NA,TRBV28,TRBJ2-1,TRBD2,CASRPGLAPYNEQFF,TGTGCCAGCAGACCAGGACTAGCGCCCTACAATGAGCAGTTCTTC
few,TRBV6-2/TRBV6-3,TRBJ2-1,TRBD1,CASRDRGGRGYNEQFF,TGTGCCAGCAGAGACAGGGGAGGACGGGGATACAATGAGCAGTTCTTC
many,TRBV6-1,TRBJ1-1,TRBD1,CASTDTGGGYEAFF,TGTGCCAGCACCGATACAGGGGGCGGGTATGAAGCTTTCTTT